A single sample gave rise to the 10 T cell receptor beta chains below, sequenced in a study of T-cell reconstitution after alpha-beta-depleted transplantation in children. A TCRbeta library incorporating unique molecular identifiers was prepared. TCRdb passed the PCR reads through MiXCR, listing each CDR3 protein once. The sample comprises 250,000 to 400,000 distinct CDR3 sequences, roughly 21% of which are singletons, and 9.5% to 12% rests with the top ten. The material sequenced was PBMCs, mostly from graft donor cells, taken 180 days after TCRalphabeta/CD19-depleted stem cell transplant. The receptors derive from a male patient younger than 18 who had a stem cell transplant for acute lymphoblastic leukemia, so the T cells may come from the graft donor.

V and J are TRBV12-3 or TRBV12-4 and TRBJ2-4; D is undetermined. V shed 6 bases and J shed 3 bases, with 12 bases lying between them. This CDR3 region has 14 residues. The DNA of the CDR3 is TGTGCCAGCAGAGACCGGGCCCGCAAAAACATTCAGTACTTC. Translation: CASRDRARKNIQYF.

This clonotype was seen more than once but under ten times. The chain employs TRBV5-1 and TRBJ2-3; TRBD2 might be the D (5 bases). The CDR3 is 10 residues long. Germline V lookup: CDR1 SGHRS, CDR2 YFSETQ. V was cut by 7 bases and J by 8 bases, with 8 bases left in between. The CDR3 region is CASGLTTQYF. The CDR3, as DNA: TGCGCCAGCGGACTGACTACGCAGTATTTT.

In this sample, this clonotype turned up a few times. The J gene is TRBJ2-3, the V gene TRBV7-3; TRBD2 matches at 10 bases. Germline lookup yields CDR1 SGHTA and CDR2 FQGTGA. J lost 2 bases, V lost 3 bases, and 8 bases had no gene match. The CDR3 sequence is 17 residues long. The CDR3 protein is CASSFLAGASFTDTQYF. The CDR3 nucleotides read TGTGCCAGCAGCTTCCTAGCGGGAGCCTCTTTCACAGATACGCAGTATTTT.

The table lists this clonotype with a few counts. The chain joins TRBV4-1 to TRBJ2-3; TRBD2 might be the D (5 bases). Germline values: CDR1 MGHRA, CDR2 YSYEKL. The CDR3 is 16 residues long. Here the CDR3 DNA reads TGCGCTTCGAATCGGGAACAAGCGTCTTACACAGATACGCAGTATTTT. Translation: CASNREQASYTDTQYF.

In its sample, this clonotype was seen a few times. The chain links TRBV9 to TRBJ2-4, with TRBD1 matching 7 bases. J was trimmed by 1 base and V by 7 bases; bases with no gene match: 23. The CDR3 covers 20 residues. CDR1 and CDR2 (germline): SGDLS, YYNGEE. CDR3 sequence reads: CASRCTGTASIKDAKNIQYF. The CDR3 nucleotides are TGTGCCAGCCGGTGTACCGGGACAGCCAGCATAAAGGATGCCAAAAACATTCAGTACTTC.

This sequence joins TRBV15 and TRBJ2-2; TRBD2 matches at 12 bases. Germline CDR1 is LNHNV and CDR2 is YYDKDF (reference sequence). V lost 5 bases and J lost 5; bases outside the gene matches: 6. CDR3 length: 16 amino acids. CDR3 sequence: CATSPTSGRDTGELFF. The CDR3 DNA reads TGTGCCACCAGCCCGACTAGCGGGAGAGATACCGGGGAGCTGTTTTTT.

The chain uses TRBV5-1 and TRBJ2-3, with D perhaps matching TRBD2 (6 bases). From germline, CDR1 is SGHRS and CDR2 YFSETQ. This CDR3 is 14 amino acids long. V gave up 5 bases and J gave up 9 bases, with 19 bases separating them. CDR3 sequence (DNA): TGCGCCAGCAGAAGGGATAGGGGCCGGGGGACGCAGTATTTT. It encodes CASRRDRGRGTQYF. Variable domain in full (rest from reference TRBV5-1 and TRBJ2-3): KAGVTQTPRYLIKTRGQQVTLSCSPISGHRSVSWYQQTPGQGLQFLFEYFSETQRNKGNFPGRFSGRQFSNSRSEMNVSTLELGDSALYLCASRRDRGRGTQYFGPGTRLTVL.

The genes are TRBV7-9 and TRBJ1-5, with a possible D match to TRBD1 (5 bases). The CDR3 length is 17 residues. The V end was cut by 5 bases, the J end by 3 bases, with 20 bases between. Germline values: CDR1 SEHNR, CDR2 FQNEAQ (reference sequence). Here the CDR3 reads CASSPPTQTAINQPQHF. The CDR3 nucleotides read TGTGCCAGCAGCCCGCCTACTCAGACAGCGATCAATCAGCCCCAGCATTTT.

This chain joins TRBV18 and TRBJ2-1; 11 nucleotides line up with TRBD2. The CDR3 extends over 16 amino acids. The V segment lost 1 base and the J segment 7 bases; nucleotides outside the gene matches: 6. Looked up from germline, CDR1 is KGHSH and CDR2 is LQKENI. CDR3 bases: TGTGCCAGCTCACCACTAGCGGGAGGGCCGGGGAATGAGCAGTTCTTC. Translation gives CASSPLAGGPGNEQFF.

The table lists this clonotype with a few counts. The chain joins TRBV29-1 to TRBJ1-1; TRBD1 agrees at 8 bases. This CDR3 spans 14 amino acids. The ends lost 5 bases at V and 3 bases at J; junction bases unmatched: 8. Per the germline V gene, CDR1 is SQVTM and CDR2 is ANQGSEA. CDR3 sequence reads: CSVFDRGKHTEAFF. The CDR3 region has the DNA TGCAGCGTTTTCGACAGGGGTAAACACACTGAAGCTTTCTTT.